This T cell receptor (beta chain) was found in a study of Ad26.COV2.S vaccination and SARS-CoV-2 variants. Produced via immunoSEQ multiplex PCR; TCRdb's table is partial and in-frame only. This repertoire shows more than 300,000 clones, roughly 91% found once; its top ten account for approximately 5%. CDR3 length equals 16 residues. Germline CDR1 LNHNV, CDR2 YYDKDF (reference sequence). V was shortened by 5 bases and J by 0 bases, with 13 bases between the two germline ends. Treatment meaning: around 19 received Ad26.COV2.S at low or high dose, single or two shots; several received placebo; per-sample allocation not given. It was on day 63 after the first vaccine or placebo injection that samples were taken.

Sequenced material: peripheral blood, taken in a trial of Ad26.COV2.S vaccine versus placebo. This sequence was found in a person aged 18-60 years who received the Ad26.COV2.S COVID-19 vaccine or a placebo. This sequence joins TRBV15 and TRBJ1-4, with D perhaps TRBD1 (6 bases). CDR3: CATSGDRKATNEKLFF. In nucleotides, the CDR3 is TGTGCCACCAGCGGCGACAGGAAAGCAACTAATGAAAAACTGTTTTTT.